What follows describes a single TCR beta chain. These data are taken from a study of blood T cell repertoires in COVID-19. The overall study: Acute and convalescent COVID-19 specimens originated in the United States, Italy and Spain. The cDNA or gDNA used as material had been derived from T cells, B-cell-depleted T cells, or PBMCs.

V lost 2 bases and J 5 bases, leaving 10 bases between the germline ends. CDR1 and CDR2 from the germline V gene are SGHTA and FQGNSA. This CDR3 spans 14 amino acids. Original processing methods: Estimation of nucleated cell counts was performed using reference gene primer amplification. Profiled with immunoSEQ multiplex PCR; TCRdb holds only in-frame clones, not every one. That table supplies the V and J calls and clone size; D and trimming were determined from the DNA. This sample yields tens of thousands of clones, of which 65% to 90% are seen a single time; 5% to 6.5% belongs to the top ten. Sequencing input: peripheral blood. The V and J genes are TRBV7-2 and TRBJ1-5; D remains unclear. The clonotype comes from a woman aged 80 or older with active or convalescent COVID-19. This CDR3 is CASSLSAGDQPQHF. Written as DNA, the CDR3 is TGTGCCAGCAGCTTATCGGCGGGAGATCAGCCCCAGCATTTT.